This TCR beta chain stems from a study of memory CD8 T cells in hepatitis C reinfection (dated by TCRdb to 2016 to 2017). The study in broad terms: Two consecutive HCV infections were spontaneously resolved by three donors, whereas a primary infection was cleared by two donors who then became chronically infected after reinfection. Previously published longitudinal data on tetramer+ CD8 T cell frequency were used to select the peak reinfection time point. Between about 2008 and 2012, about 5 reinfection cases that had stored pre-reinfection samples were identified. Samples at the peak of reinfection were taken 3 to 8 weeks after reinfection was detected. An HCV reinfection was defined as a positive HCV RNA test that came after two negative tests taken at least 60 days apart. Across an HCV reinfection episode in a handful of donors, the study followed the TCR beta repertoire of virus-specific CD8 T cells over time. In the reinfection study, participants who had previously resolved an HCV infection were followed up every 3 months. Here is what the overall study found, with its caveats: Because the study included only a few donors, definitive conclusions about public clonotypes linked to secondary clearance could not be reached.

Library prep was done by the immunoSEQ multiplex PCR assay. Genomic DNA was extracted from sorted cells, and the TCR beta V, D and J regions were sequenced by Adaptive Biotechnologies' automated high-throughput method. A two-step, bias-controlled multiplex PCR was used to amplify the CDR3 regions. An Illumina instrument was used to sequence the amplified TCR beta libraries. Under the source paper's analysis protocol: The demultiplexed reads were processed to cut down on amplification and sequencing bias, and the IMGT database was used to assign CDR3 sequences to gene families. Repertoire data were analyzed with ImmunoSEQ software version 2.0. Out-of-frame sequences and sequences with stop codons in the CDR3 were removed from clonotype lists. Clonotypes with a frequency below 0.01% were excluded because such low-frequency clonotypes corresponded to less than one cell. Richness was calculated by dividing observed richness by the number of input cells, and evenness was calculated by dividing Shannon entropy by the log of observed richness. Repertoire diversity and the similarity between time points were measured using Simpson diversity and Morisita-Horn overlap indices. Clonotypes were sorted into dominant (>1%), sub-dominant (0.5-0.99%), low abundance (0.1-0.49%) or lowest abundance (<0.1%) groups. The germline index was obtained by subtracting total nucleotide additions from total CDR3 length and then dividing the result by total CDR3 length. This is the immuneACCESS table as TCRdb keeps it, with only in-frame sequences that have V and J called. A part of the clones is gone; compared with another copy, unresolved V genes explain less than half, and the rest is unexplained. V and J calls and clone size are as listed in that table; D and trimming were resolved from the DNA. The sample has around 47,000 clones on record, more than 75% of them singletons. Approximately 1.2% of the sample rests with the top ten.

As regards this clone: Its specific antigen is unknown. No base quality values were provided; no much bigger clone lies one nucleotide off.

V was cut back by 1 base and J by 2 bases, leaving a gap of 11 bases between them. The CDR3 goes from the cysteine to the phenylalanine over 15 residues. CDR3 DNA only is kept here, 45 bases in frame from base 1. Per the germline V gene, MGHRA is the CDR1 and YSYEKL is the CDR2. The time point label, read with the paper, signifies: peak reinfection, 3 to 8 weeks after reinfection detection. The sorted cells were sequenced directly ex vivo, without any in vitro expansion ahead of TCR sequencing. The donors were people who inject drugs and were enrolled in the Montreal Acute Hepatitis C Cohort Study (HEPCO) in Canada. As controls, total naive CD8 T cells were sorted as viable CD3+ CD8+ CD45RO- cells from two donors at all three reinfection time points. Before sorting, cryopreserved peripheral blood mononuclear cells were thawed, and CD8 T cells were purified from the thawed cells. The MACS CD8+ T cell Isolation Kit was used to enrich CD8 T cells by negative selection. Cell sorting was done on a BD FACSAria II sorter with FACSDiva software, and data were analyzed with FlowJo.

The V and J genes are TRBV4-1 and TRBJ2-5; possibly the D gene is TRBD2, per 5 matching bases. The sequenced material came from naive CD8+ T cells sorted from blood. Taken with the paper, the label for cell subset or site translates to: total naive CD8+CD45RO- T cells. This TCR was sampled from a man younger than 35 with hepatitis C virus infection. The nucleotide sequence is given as TGCGCCAGCAGCCAAGTCCTTGGACTGCAAGAGACCCAGTACTTC. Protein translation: CASSQVLGLQETQYF.